This passage covers 28 T cell receptor beta chains from one sample sequenced in a study of cytomegalovirus exposure and HLA in healthy donors. The primer mix had 60 Vbeta and 13 Jbeta primers. Profiled with immunoSEQ multiplex PCR; TCRdb holds only in-frame clones, not every one. The data hold 150,000 or so clones, with approximately 70% observed a single time. Sequenced material: PBMCs. These receptors were collected from a woman aged 55-70 years in good health and CMV-seropositive.

This chain links TRBV6-1 with TRBJ1-2, with 9 bases that match TRBD1. CDR3 length: 14 residues. Germline loops: CDR1 MNHNS, CDR2 SASEGT. J gave up 8 bases and V 1 base, and 5 bases lay outside the gene matches. The CDR3, as DNA: TGTGCCAGCAGTGAAGGGACAGGGGCTAGAGGCTACACCTTC. As protein: CASSEGTGARGYTF.

The chain joins TRBV19 to TRBJ1-5; no firm D call. The CDR3 totals 14 residues. Germline lookup yields CDR1 LNHDA and CDR2 SQIVND (reference sequence). V shed 3 bases and J shed 2 bases, with 8 bases lying between them. CDR3 coding DNA: TGTGCCAGTAGTATCCGGTTCGGCAATCAGCCCCAGCATTTT. Protein sequence: CASSIRFGNQPQHF.

The V call is TRBV7-8, the J call TRBJ1-5, with TRBD1 identical over 10 bases. The CDR3 extends over 14 amino acids. Germline lookup yields CDR1 SGHVS and CDR2 FQNEAQ. Trimming at V came to 4 bases and at J to 5 bases, leaving 2 bases not matched to a gene. CDR3 in DNA: TGTGCCAGCAGCTGGGACAGGGGAGATCAGCCCCAGCATTTT. Residues: CASSWDRGDQPQHF.

This clone was found a few times. For the CDR3, the DNA is TGTGCCAGCAGCCCCGGGGGTAGCCGGGCGGGCAATGAGCAGTTCTTC. This codes for CASSPGGSRAGNEQFF. The chain joins TRBV7-3 to TRBJ2-1; perhaps TRBD2 as D (6 bases). This CDR3 comprises 16 residues. The germline CDR1 and CDR2 sequences are SGHTA and FQGTGA. The germline V and J ends were trimmed by 5 bases and 6 bases, with 20 bases remaining between them. Based on the CDR3 plus reference TRBV7-3 and TRBJ2-1, the full variable domain is GAGVSQTPSNKVTEKGKYVELRCDPISGHTALYWYRQSLGQGPEFLIYFQGTGAADDSGLPNDRFFAVRPEGSVSTLKIQRTERGDSAVYLCASSPGGSRAGNEQFFGPGTRLTVL.

On this clone itself: Germline and junction disagree at one end, which may indicate a read error. The V call is TRBV7-9, the J call TRBJ2-4, with 9 bases lining up with TRBD1. The CDR3 covers 14 residues. CDR1 and CDR2 from the germline V gene are SEHNR and FQNEAQ (reference sequence). The CDR3: CASSRERGTGGEEF. CDR3 nucleotides: TGTGCCAGCAGCCGGGAAAGAGGAACAGGGGGCGAGGAATTC.

In regard to this clone: Sequence at one end of the junction differs from germline and may be a read error. V and J are TRBV5-1 and TRBJ2-4; 13 nucleotides line up with TRBD2. CDR1 is SGHRS and CDR2 is YFSETQ in the germline V gene. This CDR3 is built from 19 residues. In DNA, the CDR3 is TGCGCCAGCAGCTTGGTAGCCGTAGGACTAGCGGGAGCCCAAAACATTCAGTACTTC. It encodes CASSLVAVGLAGAQNIQYF.

The chain joins TRBV28 to TRBJ1-5; the D is unclear. CDR1 is MDHEN and CDR2 is SYDVKM in the germline V gene. This CDR3 has 16 residues. The V end was cut by 5 bases, the J end by 2 bases, with 16 bases between. CDR3 nucleotides: TGTGCCAGCAGTCCCCCTAGACGGGAGGGCAATCAGCCCCAGCATTTT. This sequence encodes CASSPPRREGNQPQHF.

CDR3 amino acids: CAISENTNTEAFF. CDR3 sequence (DNA): TGTGCCATCAGTGAGAACACGAACACTGAAGCTTTCTTT. The V call is TRBV10-3, the J call TRBJ1-1; D gene ambiguous. The CDR3 spans 13 residues. V was cut by 2 bases and J by 1 base, with 5 bases left in between. Germline loops: CDR1 ENHRY, CDR2 SYGVKD.

This chain connects TRBV6-1 to TRBJ2-7, with unresolved D. V was pared by 1 base and J by 2 bases, with 12 bases between. CDR1 and CDR2 (germline): MNHNS, SASEGT. This CDR3 spans 15 amino acids. Written as DNA, the CDR3 is TGTGCCAGCAGTGAAGTGGGCTGGCAGACCTACGAGCAGTACTTC. It specifies CASSEVGWQTYEQYF.

This clone was detected only a few times. The rearrangement links TRBV30 to TRBJ2-1; 7 bases agree with TRBD2. V was pared by 7 bases and J by 6 bases, with 18 bases of the junction left unmatched. The CDR3 is 16 residues long. Germline V CDR1 and CDR2: GTSNPN, SVGIG (reference sequence). Written as DNA, the CDR3 is TGTGCCTCAGGATCTCCCCGGGACTACCATTCCAATGAGCAGTTCTTC. Encoded protein: CASGSPRDYHSNEQFF.

In nucleotides, the CDR3 is TGTGCCAGCGGACAGCGAAACAATCAGCCCCAGCATTTT. Translation gives CASGQRNNQPQHF. This rearrangement joins TRBV2 to TRBJ1-5; D is perhaps TRBD1 (6 bases). Germline CDR1 reads SNHLY; CDR2 reads FYNNEI. V lost 8 bases, J lost 3 bases, and 11 bases lay in between. CDR3 length equals 13 residues.

This chain connects TRBV7-9 to TRBJ1-4, with 7 positions matching TRBD1. Germline values: CDR1 SEHNR, CDR2 FQNEAQ (reference sequence). Trimming removed 2 bases from V and 7 bases from J; junction bases left unmatched: 10. This CDR3 is built from 16 residues. The CDR3 DNA follows: TGTGCCAGCAGCTTAAACCCTACAGGGGTCGGTGAAAAACTGTTTTTT. It yields the protein CASSLNPTGVGEKLFF.

This chain connects TRBV9 to TRBJ2-1, with 7 positions matching TRBD1. The CDR3 is 13 amino acids. The germline CDR1 and CDR2 sequences are SGDLS and YYNGEE. The trim removed 0 bases at V and 9 bases at J, leaving 3 bases unmatched. CDR3 region: CASSVVQGSEQFF. The CDR3 DNA sequence: TGTGCCAGCAGCGTAGTACAGGGGAGTGAGCAGTTCTTC.

Worth noting for this clone: Within the sample, other DNA sequences also encode this same CDR3. The rearrangement links TRBV7-9 to TRBJ2-7; a possible D gene is TRBD2 (5 bases). The CDR3 is made up of 13 amino acids. Per germline, CDR1 SEHNR and CDR2 FQNEAQ (reference sequence). V was trimmed by 5 bases and J by 4 bases, leaving 12 bases between them. This chain's CDR3 is CASSLAGGYEQYF. The CDR3 bases are TGTGCCAGCAGCCTCGCGGGCGGGTACGAGCAGTACTTC.

The chain carries TRBV5-1 and TRBJ1-2, with a weak D call TRBD1 (6 bases). The CDR3 spans 14 residues. Germline CDR1 and CDR2: SGHRS and YFSETQ. V was clipped by 2 bases and J by 8 bases, with 16 bases between them. Here the CDR3 DNA reads TGCGCCAGCAGCTTAACCCGAACCCAGGGGGGCTACACCTTC. Its translation is CASSLTRTQGGYTF. Drawing the rest from reference TRBV5-1 and TRBJ1-2, the complete variable domain is KAGVTQTPRYLIKTRGQQVTLSCSPISGHRSVSWYQQTPGQGLQFLFEYFSETQRNKGNFPGRFSGRQFSNSRSEMNVSTLELGDSALYLCASSLTRTQGGYTFGSGTRLTVV.

The V and J genes are TRBV25-1 and TRBJ2-1; 11 bases are a match to TRBD2. CDR1 and CDR2 (germline): MGHDK, SYGVNS. The CDR3 runs to 13 residues. V was pared by 3 bases and J by 8 bases, with 0 bases of the junction left unmatched. The CDR3 sequence is CASSDSGRDEQFF. The CDR3, as DNA: TGTGCCAGCAGTGATAGCGGGAGGGATGAGCAGTTCTTC.

The genes are TRBV6-5 and TRBJ2-2, with 8 positions matching TRBD1. The CDR3 is 15 residues long. V trimming: 4 bases; J trimming: 1 base; junction bases outside the gene matches: 2. Per germline, CDR1 MNHEY and CDR2 SVGAGI. The CDR3 reads CASSSGQVNTGELFF. CDR3 sequence (DNA): TGTGCCAGCAGTTCGGGACAGGTGAACACCGGGGAGCTGTTTTTT.

V is TRBV5-6 and J is TRBJ1-1; 7 bases agree with TRBD1. This CDR3 is 14 amino acids long. V dropped 3 bases and J dropped 0; count of bases not matched to a gene: 2. Germline V gene sequence: CDR1 SGHDT, CDR2 YYEEEE. The CDR3 spells CASSYRGLNTEAFF. The DNA of the CDR3 is TGTGCCAGCAGCTACAGGGGTTTGAACACTGAAGCTTTCTTT.

The rearrangement uses TRBV28 and TRBJ1-2; no clear D gene. Trimming left V 7 bases short and J 4 bases short, with 16 bases between. Germline V gives CDR1 MDHEN, CDR2 SYDVKM. The CDR3 loop spans 14 amino acids. The CDR3 region has the DNA TGTGCCAGCATCCTTGACCGGAGCGGCTATGGCTACACCTTC. Its protein product is CASILDRSGYGYTF.

This clone appeared a few times. The V gene is TRBV27, the J gene TRBJ1-2, with 9 bases lining up with TRBD1. Trimming cost V 4 bases and J 5 bases; bases outside gene matches: 11. From germline, CDR1 is MNHEY and CDR2 SMNVEV (reference sequence). This CDR3 is built from 16 residues. The CDR3 nucleotides read TGTGCCAGCAGTTCCACCCGGGACAGGGCGCAATATGGCTACACCTTC. Translated: CASSSTRDRAQYGYTF.

CDR3 sequence reads: CASSLWPGVNEKLFF. The CDR3 DNA follows: TGTGCCAGCAGTTTATGGCCAGGGGTGAATGAAAAACTGTTTTTT. The V and J genes are TRBV28 and TRBJ1-4, with D tentatively TRBD1 (6 bases). Trimming took 0 bases from V and 5 from J, leaving 10 bases between them. Looked up from germline, CDR1 is MDHEN and CDR2 is SYDVKM. The CDR3 spans 15 residues.

The J gene is TRBJ2-7, the V gene TRBV18; D may be TRBD2 (5 bases). Germline CDR1 reads KGHSH; CDR2 reads LQKENI. CDR3 length: 15 amino acids. The ends were cut back, 0 bases at V and 7 bases at J, with 16 bases in the middle. The CDR3 is CASSPPSLTTWEQYF. For the CDR3, the DNA is TGTGCCAGCTCACCACCGTCCCTGACTACCTGGGAGCAGTACTTC.

A few counts support this clone. This sequence joins TRBV19 and TRBJ2-1; TRBD2 might be the D (6 bases). From germline, CDR1 is LNHDA and CDR2 SQIVND (reference sequence). V lost 4 bases and J lost 4, with 8 bases in between. The CDR3 loop spans 13 amino acids. CDR3 loop: CASSSGNYNEQFF. CDR3 DNA: TGTGCCAGTAGTAGCGGGAATTACAATGAGCAGTTCTTC.

The chain links TRBV29-1 to TRBJ1-2; D is perhaps TRBD1 (5 bases). CDR3 length: 13 residues. V gave up 2 bases and J gave up 6 bases, with 13 bases separating them. The germline V gene encodes CDR1 SQVTM and CDR2 ANQGSEA. CDR3 residues: CSVETGQSDGYTF. The CDR3 DNA reads TGCAGCGTTGAAACAGGCCAATCGGATGGCTACACCTTC.

This clone turned up a few times. This sequence joins TRBV5-6 and TRBJ1-1; possible D gene TRBD1, 5 bases. V was shortened by 5 bases and J by 1 base, with 21 bases between the two germline ends. The CDR3 covers 17 residues. Germline V gives CDR1 SGHDT, CDR2 YYEEEE. The CDR3 nucleotides read TGTGCCAGCAGTTCACATTATCAACAGGATAGGAACACTGAAGCTTTCTTT. As protein: CASSSHYQQDRNTEAFF.

V usage is TRBV27 and J usage is TRBJ2-1; 16 bases match TRBD2. The CDR3 has 19 residues. V lost 3 bases, J lost 5 bases, and 10 bases stayed unmatched. The germline V gene encodes CDR1 MNHEY and CDR2 SMNVEV (reference sequence). CDR3 sequence reads: CASSFPGTSGRAHHNEQFF. CDR3 DNA sequence: TGTGCCAGCAGTTTCCCGGGGACTAGCGGGAGGGCCCACCACAATGAGCAGTTCTTC.

This chain connects TRBV30 to TRBJ1-2; the D gene is possibly TRBD1 (6 bases). The V end was cut by 2 bases, the J end by 8 bases, with 21 bases between. The CDR3 is made up of 15 amino acids. Germline V CDR1 and CDR2: GTSNPN, SVGIG (reference sequence). CDR3 sequence (DNA): TGTGCCTGGAGTTTGGACAGTTATGTTGTCTCAGGCTACACCTTC. Protein sequence: CAWSLDSYVVSGYTF.

In this sample, this clone turned up once. The V call is TRBV6-1, the J call TRBJ2-7; 10 bases are shared with TRBD1. The CDR3 runs 14 residues. Germline lookup yields CDR1 MNHNS and CDR2 SASEGT. V was pared by 4 bases and J by 4 bases, with 4 bases of the junction left unmatched. The CDR3 DNA is TGTGCCAGCAGTGTGGACAGGGGGGGGTACGAGCAGTACTTC. It codes for CASSVDRGGYEQYF.